The rows below give T cell receptor beta chains drawn from one sample of a study of OX40 agonist ivuxolimab in advanced cancers. Assay used: immunoSEQ multiplex PCR; TCRdb lists only in-frame clones, some missing. The sample carries around 70,000 clones, approximately 80% recorded once. This material consisted of CD4+ or CD8+ T cells sorted from blood, taken in a trial of the OX40 agonist ivuxolimab. Receptor source: an adult with an advanced solid tumor such as melanoma, head and neck, liver or kidney cancer. Each CDR3 is given with its conserved first and last residue. Fields, in order: J gene, V gene, D gene, clone size, CDR3 protein, CDR3 DNA. A D gene is named only where the DNA matches it firmly. The size of a clone is reported for some rows only, either as once, few or many, or as a class for expanded clones.

J: TRBJ2-2; V: TRBV6-5; D: -; size: -; CDR3: CASSYYRTAGELFF; DNA: TGTGCCAGCAGTTACTACAGGACGGCCGGGGAGCTGTTTTTT
J: TRBJ1-4; V: TRBV27; D: -; size: once; CDR3: CASSLFSNEKLFF; DNA: TGTGCCAGCAGTTTATTTTCTAATGAAAAACTGTTTTTT
J: TRBJ2-2; V: TRBV7-3; D: TRBD1; size: -; CDR3: CASSYRQGSGELFF; DNA: TGTGCCAGCAGCTACAGACAGGGGTCCGGGGAGCTGTTTTTT
J: TRBJ1-2; V: TRBV1; D: -; size: -; CDR3: CTSSGGMRKTYGYTF; DNA: TGCACCAGCAGTGGCGGGATGCGAAAGACCTATGGCTACACCTTC
J: TRBJ1-2; V: TRBV28; D: -; size: few; CDR3: CASSFIAGSMGYTF; DNA: TGTGCCAGCAGTTTTATTGCGGGTTCTATGGGCTACACCTTC
J: TRBJ2-3; V: TRBV19; D: TRBD1; size: -; CDR3: CASSATDRGLPDTQYF; DNA: TGTGCCAGTAGTGCCACGGACAGGGGGCTACCAGATACGCAGTATTTT
J: TRBJ1-2; V: TRBV5-1; D: TRBD1; size: -; CDR3: CASSPQGADGYTF; DNA: TGCGCCAGCAGTCCACAGGGGGCGGATGGCTACACCTTC
J: TRBJ2-7; V: TRBV5-4; D: -; size: -; CDR3: CASSRGLQSTYEQYF; DNA: TGTGCCAGCAGCCGGGGGCTCCAGTCTACCTACGAGCAGTACTTC
J: TRBJ2-7; V: TRBV5-4; D: TRBD2; size: -; CDR3: CASSFTSGRIDEQYF; DNA: TGTGCCAGCAGCTTTACTAGCGGGAGGATCGACGAGCAGTACTTC
J: TRBJ2-5; V: TRBV9; D: -; size: -; CDR3: CASSVGSVPAETQYF; DNA: TGTGCCAGCAGCGTTGGAAGCGTCCCCGCGGAGACCCAGTACTTC
J: TRBJ2-2; V: TRBV30; D: -; size: -; CDR3: CAWILGGLNTGELFF; DNA: TGTGCCTGGATCTTGGGGGGACTCAACACCGGGGAGCTGTTTTTT
J: TRBJ2-5; V: TRBV28; D: TRBD1; size: once; CDR3: CASSLARIGQGMETQYF; DNA: TGTGCCAGCAGTTTAGCCAGAATCGGACAGGGGATGGAGACCCAGTACTTC
J: TRBJ1-1; V: TRBV19; D: TRBD1; size: -; CDR3: CASGDSYTEAFF; DNA: TGTGCCAGTGGGGACAGTTACACTGAAGCTTTCTTT
J: TRBJ1-2; V: TRBV5-1; D: TRBD1; size: -; CDR3: CASSDPQGAYGYTF; DNA: TGCGCCAGCAGCGATCCACAGGGGGCCTATGGCTACACCTTC
J: TRBJ1-1; V: TRBV18; D: -; size: -; CDR3: CASSPQSRGDTEAFF; DNA: TGTGCCAGCTCACCACAGTCTCGAGGGGACACTGAAGCTTTCTTT
J: TRBJ2-7; V: TRBV7-9; D: -; size: -; CDR3: CASSKRTDSYEQYF; DNA: TGTGCCAGCAGCAAGAGGACAGACTCCTACGAGCAGTACTTC
J: TRBJ2-7; V: TRBV7-2; D: -; size: few; CDR3: CASSPTPPGAREQYF; DNA: TGTGCCAGCTCCCCCACCCCCCCGGGGGCGAGGGAGCAGTACTTC
J: TRBJ2-3; V: TRBV5-5; D: -; size: -; CDR3: CASSLSSPPDTQYF; DNA: TGTGCCAGCAGCTTGTCATCCCCTCCAGATACGCAGTATTTT
J: TRBJ1-1; V: TRBV28; D: -; size: -; CDR3: CASKASGMNTEAFF; DNA: TGTGCCAGCAAGGCGAGTGGGATGAACACTGAAGCTTTCTTT
J: TRBJ1-1; V: TRBV6-1; D: -; size: -; CDR3: CASSELQGSAFF; DNA: TGTGCCAGCAGTGAACTGCAGGGAAGTGCTTTCTTT
J: TRBJ2-1; V: TRBV28; D: -; size: -; CDR3: CASSRGYNEQFF; DNA: TGTGCCAGCAGCCGGGGTTACAATGAGCAGTTCTTC
J: TRBJ1-5; V: TRBV5-1; D: -; size: once; CDR3: CASSLGPENQPQHF; DNA: TGCGCCAGCAGCTTGGGTCCGGAGAATCAGCCCCAGCATTTT
J: TRBJ1-2; V: TRBV5-8; D: -; size: once; CDR3: CASSLLGTPEDGYTF; DNA: TGTGCCAGCAGCTTGCTGGGGACTCCTGAGGATGGCTACACCTTC
J: TRBJ2-3; V: TRBV18; D: -; size: -; CDR3: CASSPRGRDTQYF; DNA: TGTGCCAGCTCACCTAGGGGTCGGGATACGCAGTATTTT